This T cell receptor beta chain was documented in a study of T-cell memory formation after mild COVID-19. V lost 0 bases and J lost 5; bases outside the gene matches: 3. Germline lookup yields CDR1 LGHNA and CDR2 YSLEER. The CDR3 loop spans 15 amino acids. Whole-study results and caveats: Contracting CD4+ clones were located mainly in CM and EM, and CD8+ clones in EMRA. Cross-reactive memory seemingly joined, as some responding clones were found in pre-infection memory.

As to this clonotype: The antigen remains unidentified.

One entry per CDR3 protein results from TCRdb running MiXCR on the 5' RACE reads. The data contain around 200,000 distinct CDR3 sequences, about 27% of them singletons. This sequence was found in an adult woman who had mild COVID-19 (a few samples of this study predate the infection). Cell type and time point are not known. This chain uses TRBV4-3 with TRBJ2-1, with 8 bases aligning to TRBD2. The sequencing sample was made of PBMCs or a T cell subset sorted from them (not recorded which). CDR3 region: CASSQEGTRHNEQFF. The CDR3 DNA follows: TGCGCCAGCAGCCAAGAGGGGACTAGACACAATGAGCAGTTCTTC.